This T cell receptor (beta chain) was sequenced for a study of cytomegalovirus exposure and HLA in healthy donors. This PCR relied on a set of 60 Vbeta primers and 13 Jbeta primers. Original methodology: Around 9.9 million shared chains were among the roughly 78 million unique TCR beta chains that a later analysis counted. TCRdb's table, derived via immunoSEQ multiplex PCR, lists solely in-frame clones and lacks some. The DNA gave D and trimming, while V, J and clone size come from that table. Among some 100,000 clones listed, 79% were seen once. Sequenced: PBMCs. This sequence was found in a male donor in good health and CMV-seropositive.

The CDR3 bases are TGTGCCTGGAACGGTCTAGCGGTCTTAGAGCAGTACTTC. Translating it yields CAWNGLAVLEQYF. The chain carries TRBV30 and TRBJ2-7; TRBD2 matches at 7 bases. From germline, CDR1 is GTSNPN and CDR2 SVGIG (reference sequence). After removal of 4 bases from V and 7 bases from J, the junction contained 10 bases not matched to a gene. CDR3 length equals 13 residues.